The 5 T cell receptor beta chains below were found in one sample sequenced in a study of long-term antiretroviral therapy in people with HIV. Samples were assayed with immunoSEQ v3.0 at survey level. Here immunoSEQ multiplex PCR was the method, and the copy in TCRdb shows in-frame clones only, minus some. The table shows fewer than 40,000 clones, with 79% occurring only once. The specimen was unsorted PBMCs, collected 1.9 years after starting antiretroviral therapy. The receptors were sampled from a young man with HIV.

This chain joins TRBV29-1 and TRBJ2-1; 9 bases match TRBD1. Germline V gives CDR1 SQVTM, CDR2 ANQGSEA. Trimming took 4 bases from V and 8 from J; bases not matched to a gene: 9. The CDR3 covers 14 residues. In nucleotides, the CDR3 is TGCAGCGTTGGCCGGACAGGGGAAGGGGATGAGCAGTTCTTC. Its protein is CSVGRTGEGDEQFF.

This chain links TRBV28 with TRBJ2-7; TRBD2 is a possible D gene (6 bases). This CDR3 is built from 14 residues. CDR1 MDHEN and CDR2 SYDVKM come from the germline V gene. Trimming pared 4 bases from V and 5 bases from J, leaving 15 bases between. This chain's CDR3 is CASSSAGPLHEQYF. CDR3 DNA sequence: TGTGCCAGCAGTTCCGCGGGACCCCTTCACGAGCAGTACTTC.

The chain uses TRBV28 and TRBJ1-2, with 7 positions matching TRBD1. Trimming at V came to 5 bases and at J to 4 bases, leaving 7 bases not matched to a gene. The CDR3 consists of 14 residues. Germline V gives CDR1 MDHEN, CDR2 SYDVKM. The CDR3 reads CASSTSGTVYGYTF. CDR3 coding DNA: TGTGCCAGCAGTACCTCCGGGACAGTCTATGGCTACACCTTC.

V is TRBV5-6 and J is TRBJ1-2; the match to TRBD1 covers 7 bases. With V trimmed by 2 bases and J by 6 bases, 16 bases remained unmatched. Germline V gene data show CDR1 as SGHDT and CDR2 as YYEEEE. CDR3 length: 17 amino acids. CDR3 sequence reads: CASSFVDREVAWHGYTF. CDR3 nucleotide sequence: TGTGCCAGCAGCTTCGTTGACAGGGAGGTGGCTTGGCATGGCTACACCTTC.

This chain joins TRBV6-5 and TRBJ2-1; D is unclear. The length of the CDR3 is 15 residues. V dropped 8 bases and J dropped 0 bases, with 14 bases sitting between them. Germline lookup yields CDR1 MNHEY and CDR2 SVGAGI. As DNA, the CDR3 is TGTGCCAGCCGGGTTGCTTCAGGCTCCTACAATGAGCAGTTCTTC. Protein product: CASRVASGSYNEQFF.